The entry that follows covers one T cell receptor beta chain sequence. Which antigen it targets is not known. Base-call qualities are not available, and no considerably larger clone is one nucleotide away. These data originate in a study of graft-versus-host responses after intestinal transplantation (dated by TCRdb to the early 2020s). Study-level background: Recipients received multivisceral, liver-intestinal, or isolated intestinal transplants. Every recipient was given anti-thymocyte globulin induction, followed by roughly 3 years of maintenance tacrolimus and steroids. After intestinal transplantation, graft-versus-host and host-versus-graft alloreactive T cell clones in the graft, circulation and bone marrow were tracked using bulk TCR-beta CDR3 sequencing. Alloreactive clones were identified by sequencing pre-transplant mixed lymphocyte reaction products and comparing these products with unstimulated pre-transplant donor and recipient T cells. Of the 20 to 25 intestinal transplant recipients enrolled in the cohort, one of whom was a retransplant, 3 patients without pretransplant specimens were excluded. Donor T cell macrochimerism was defined as a peak of at least 4% donor T cells among recipient peripheral blood mononuclear cells. Rather than being sequenced by the commercial service, samples from a few later patients were sequenced in-house on an Illumina MiSeq and processed with MiXCR. Results and caveats for the whole study, not just this receptor: GvH clones were detected in recipient bone marrow, and some appeared earlier in ileal mucosa or blood, consistent with an intestinal mucosal origin. In patients with donor T cell macrochimerism, the allografts had high GvH to HvG T cell clonal ratios. Early after transplant, peak levels of circulating GvH clones were associated with declines in HvG clones. Conclusions were limited by the relatively low number and heterogeneity of intestinal transplant patients.

The time point tag for this specimen amounts to: cells obtained before transplantation from donor or recipient. CD3+CD4+ and CD3+CD8+ populations were FACS-sorted from unstimulated pre-transplant donor and recipient cells taken from spleen or lymph nodes. Via the germline V gene (reference sequence), CDR1 is SEHNR and CDR2 FQNEAQ. Including the terminal cysteine and phenylalanine, the CDR3 comprises 16 residues. Kept here is only the CDR3 DNA, which spans 48 bases and is read in frame from base 1. The junction shows trimming of 5 bases on V and 3 bases on J, and the gene matches do not reach 10 bases of it. Libraries were constructed by the immunoSEQ multiplex PCR assay. In most patients, genomic DNA was isolated using the Qiagen DNeasy Blood and Tissue Kit and sent frozen to Adaptive Biotechnologies for TCR sequencing. For most patients, genomic DNA was subjected to high-throughput TCR-beta CDR3 sequencing by Adaptive Biotechnologies. In the source study's methods: Adaptive's ImmunoSEQ software was the source of the TCR sequencing data for 18 patients, while a few other patients were processed with MiXCR and VDJtools. CD4 versus CD8 sorting errors were corrected by removing sequences found in both subsets at a frequency ratio below 5:1. CDR3 nucleotide sequences shared by donor and recipient were removed because the origin of these sequences could not be assigned. To count as alloreactive, a clone needed at least 2-fold expansion over unstimulated cells and a minimum CFSE-low frequency of 0.002% (template counts) or 0.001% (read counts). Mappable clones were those detected in sequenced pre-transplant spleen, lymph node, or MLR CFSE-low populations of the donor or recipient. The cumulative frequency of alloreactive clones was calculated as a percentage of all sequences, weighted by copy number. TCRdb holds this immuneACCESS table with in-frame rearrangements only. Some clones are missing; in checked studies, unresolved V genes explain under half, and the rest has no known cause. The D gene and trimming were derived from the DNA, and the V and J assignments and clone size from that table. The sample table contains some 95,000 clones; only one count was recorded for 91% of them. The ten largest clones represent around 0.5% of the sample.

The receptor comes from a human donor who received an intestinal transplant. The source was unstimulated CD8+ T cells sorted from spleen or lymph node cells, collected before intestinal transplant. The sequence joins TRBV7-9 to TRBJ1-3, with TRBD1 matching 7 junction bases. The DNA sequence is as follows: TGTGCCAGCAGCCACAGGACAGGCCAAGGTGGAAACACCATATATTTT. This codes for CASSHRTGQGGNTIYF.